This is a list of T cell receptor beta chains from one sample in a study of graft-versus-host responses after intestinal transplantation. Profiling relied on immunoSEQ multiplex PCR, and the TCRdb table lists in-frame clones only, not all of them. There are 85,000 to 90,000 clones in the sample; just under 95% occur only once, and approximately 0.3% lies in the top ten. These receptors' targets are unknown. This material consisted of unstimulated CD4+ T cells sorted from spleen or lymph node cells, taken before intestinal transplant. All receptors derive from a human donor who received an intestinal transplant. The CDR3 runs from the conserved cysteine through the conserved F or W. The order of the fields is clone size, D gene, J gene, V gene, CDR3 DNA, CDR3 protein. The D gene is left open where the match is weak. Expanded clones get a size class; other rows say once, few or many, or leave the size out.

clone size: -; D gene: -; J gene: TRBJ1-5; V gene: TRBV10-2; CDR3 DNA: TGCGCCAGCAGTGAGTCTAACTTACGTCAGCCCCAGCATTTT; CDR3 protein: CASSESNLRQPQHF
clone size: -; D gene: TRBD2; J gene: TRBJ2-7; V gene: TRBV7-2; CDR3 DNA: TGTGCCAGCAGTCAAAGACTAGCGGGAACCTACGAGCAGTACTTC; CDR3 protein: CASSQRLAGTYEQYF
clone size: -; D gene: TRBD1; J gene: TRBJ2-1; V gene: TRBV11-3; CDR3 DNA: TGTGCCAGCAGCTTAGGGGGACAGATCTACAATGAGCAGTTCTTC; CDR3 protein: CASSLGGQIYNEQFF
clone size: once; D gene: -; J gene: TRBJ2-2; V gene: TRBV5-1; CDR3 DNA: TGCGCCAGCAGAACATACACCGGGGAGCTGTTTTTT; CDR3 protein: CASRTYTGELFF
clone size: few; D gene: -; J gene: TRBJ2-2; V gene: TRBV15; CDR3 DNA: TGTGCCACCAGCAGGGATCCAGGCACCGGGGAGCTGTTTTTT; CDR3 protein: CATSRDPGTGELFF
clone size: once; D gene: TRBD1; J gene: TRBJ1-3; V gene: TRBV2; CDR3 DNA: TGTGCCAGCAGGGTGGACAGGGCTAACTCTGGAAACACCATATATTTT; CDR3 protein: CASRVDRANSGNTIYF
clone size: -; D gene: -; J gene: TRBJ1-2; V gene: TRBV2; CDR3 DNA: TGTGCCAGCAGACCGGACAGCTATGGCTACACCTTC; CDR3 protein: CASRPDSYGYTF
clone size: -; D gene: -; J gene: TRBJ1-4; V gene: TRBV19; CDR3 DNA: TGTGCCAGTAACACCAGAAGCGAAAAACTGTTTTTT; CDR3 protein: CASNTRSEKLFF
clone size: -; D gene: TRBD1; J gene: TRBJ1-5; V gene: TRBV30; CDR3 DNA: TGTGCCTGGAGTGGGGACAGGGATCAGCCCCAGCATTTT; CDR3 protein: CAWSGDRDQPQHF
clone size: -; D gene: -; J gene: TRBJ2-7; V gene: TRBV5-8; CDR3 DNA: TGTGCCAGCAGCTTGGAGGGCAGGGAGTGCGAGCAGTACTTC; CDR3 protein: CASSLEGRECEQYF
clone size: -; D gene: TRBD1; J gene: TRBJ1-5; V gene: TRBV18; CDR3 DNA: TGTGCCAGCTCCCCGAGGGGGGGGACAGGGCCAAGTGGGAATCAGCCCCAGCATTTT; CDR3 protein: CASSPRGGTGPSGNQPQHF
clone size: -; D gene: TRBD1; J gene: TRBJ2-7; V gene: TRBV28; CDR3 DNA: TGTGCCAGCAGTGAGGGGACAGGGCGCTCCTACGAGCAGTACTTC; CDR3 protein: CASSEGTGRSYEQYF
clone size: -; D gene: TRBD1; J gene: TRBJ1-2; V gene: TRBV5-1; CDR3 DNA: TGCGCCAGCAGCTTATCCGGACAGGTTCTTTATGGCTACACCTTC; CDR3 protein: CASSLSGQVLYGYTF
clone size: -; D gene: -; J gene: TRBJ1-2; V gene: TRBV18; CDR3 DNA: TGTGCCAGCTCACCGGTGCGCTACTACTATGGCTACACCTTC; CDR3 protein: CASSPVRYYYGYTF
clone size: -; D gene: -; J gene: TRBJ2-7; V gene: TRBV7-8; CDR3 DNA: TGTGCCAGCAGCTTAGAGAGGGCAAGGGCCGGAATCTCCTACGAGCAGTACTTC; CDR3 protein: CASSLERARAGISYEQYF
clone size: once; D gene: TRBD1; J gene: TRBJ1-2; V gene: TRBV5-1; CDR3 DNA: TGCGCCAGCAGCTTGAGGCGTGAGGGACAGAACTATGGCTACACCTTC; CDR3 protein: CASSLRREGQNYGYTF
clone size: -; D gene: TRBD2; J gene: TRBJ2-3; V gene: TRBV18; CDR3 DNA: TGTGCCAGCTCACCATTTGGCGGGAGCCCATCTAGCACAGATACGCAGTATTTT; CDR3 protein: CASSPFGGSPSSTDTQYF
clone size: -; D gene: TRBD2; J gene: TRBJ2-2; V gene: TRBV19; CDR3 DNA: TGTGCCAGTAGTATCCCTAGCGGGGTGAACACCGGGGAGCTGTTTTTT; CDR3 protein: CASSIPSGVNTGELFF
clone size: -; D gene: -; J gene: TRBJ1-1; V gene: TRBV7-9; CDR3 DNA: TGTGCCAGCAGCTTCACGTCTTCGGGAGCTTTCTTT; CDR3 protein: CASSFTSSGAFF
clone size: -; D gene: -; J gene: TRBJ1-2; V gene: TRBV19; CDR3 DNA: TGTGCCAGTACGCGAACTCGGGGGGCAGTAGAGAATGGCTACACCTTC; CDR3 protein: CASTRTRGAVENGYTF
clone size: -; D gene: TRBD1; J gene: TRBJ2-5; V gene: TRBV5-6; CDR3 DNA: TGTGCCAGCATCCGGACAGGGGGCGTTCGAGAGACCCAGTACTTC; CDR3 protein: CASIRTGGVRETQYF
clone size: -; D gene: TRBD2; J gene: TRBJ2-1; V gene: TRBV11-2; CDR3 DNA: TGTGCCAGCAGCTTAAGTCGGGAGGGCCGTGTTGTCTTC; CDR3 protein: CASSLSREGRVVF
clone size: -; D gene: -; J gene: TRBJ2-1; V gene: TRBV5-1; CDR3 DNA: TGCGCCAGCAGCTTTCAGGGGAAAGATGAGCAGTTCTTC; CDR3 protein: CASSFQGKDEQFF
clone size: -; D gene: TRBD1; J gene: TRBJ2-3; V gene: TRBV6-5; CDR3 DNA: TGTGCCGTCAGGGGGAGCACAGATACGCAGTATTTT; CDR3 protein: CAVRGSTDTQYF
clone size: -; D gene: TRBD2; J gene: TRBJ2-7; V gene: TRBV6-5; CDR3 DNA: TGTGCCAGCAGTAAAACTAGCGGTTCCTACGAGCAGTACTTC; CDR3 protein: CASSKTSGSYEQYF
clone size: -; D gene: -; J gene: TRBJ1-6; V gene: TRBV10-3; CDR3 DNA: TGTGCCATCAGTGAGAACGCAGGGGCGGGTTCACCCCTCCACTTT; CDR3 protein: CAISENAGAGSPLHF
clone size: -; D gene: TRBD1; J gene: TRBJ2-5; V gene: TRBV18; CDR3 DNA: TGTGCCAGCTCACCGTCGACAGGGGGCACCGAGACCCAGTACTTC; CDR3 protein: CASSPSTGGTETQYF
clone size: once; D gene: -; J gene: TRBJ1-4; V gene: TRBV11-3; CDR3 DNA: TGTGCCAGCAGCTCCTCTTTACTTGAAAAACTGTTTTTT; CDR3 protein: CASSSSLLEKLFF
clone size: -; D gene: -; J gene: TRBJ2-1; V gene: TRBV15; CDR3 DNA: TGTGCCACCAGCAGAGAGGGAAGGGGGGATAGTGAGCAGTTCTTC; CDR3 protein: CATSREGRGDSEQFF
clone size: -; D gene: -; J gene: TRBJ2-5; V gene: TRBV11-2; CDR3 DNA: TGTGCCAGCAGCGTCGATGGGGGAACCCAAGAGACCCAGTACTTC; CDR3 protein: CASSVDGGTQETQYF
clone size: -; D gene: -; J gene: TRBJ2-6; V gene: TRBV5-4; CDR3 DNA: TGTGCCAGCAGAGAGCCCTCTGGGGCCAACGTCCTGACTTTC; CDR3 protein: CASREPSGANVLTF
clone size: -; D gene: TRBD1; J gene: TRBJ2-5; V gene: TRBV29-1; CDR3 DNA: TGCAGCGTTGTTGGGACAGGGCGGACAGAGACCCAGTACTTC; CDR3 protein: CSVVGTGRTETQYF
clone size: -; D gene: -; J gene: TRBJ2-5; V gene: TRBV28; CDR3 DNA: TGTGCCAGCAGTGGTTCCCCCCGGGGCCAAGAGACCCAGTACTTC; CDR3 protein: CASSGSPRGQETQYF
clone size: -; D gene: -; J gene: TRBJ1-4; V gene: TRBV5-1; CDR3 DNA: TGCGCCAGCAGGTCGTTAGGGTCTAATGAAAAACTGTTTTTT; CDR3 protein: CASRSLGSNEKLFF
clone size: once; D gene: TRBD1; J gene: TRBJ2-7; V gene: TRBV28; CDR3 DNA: TGTGCCAGCAGTTTCAGGGGGTCGGTGCAGTACTTC; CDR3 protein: CASSFRGSVQYF
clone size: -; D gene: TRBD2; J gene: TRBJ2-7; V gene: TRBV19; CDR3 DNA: TGTGCCAGTAGTACCCGACCGGGACTAGGTGTGTACGAGCAGTACTTC; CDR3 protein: CASSTRPGLGVYEQYF
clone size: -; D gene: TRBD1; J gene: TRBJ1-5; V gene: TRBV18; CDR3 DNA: TGTGCCAGCTCAGATAGGACAGGGGATCAGCCCCAGCATTTT; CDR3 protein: CASSDRTGDQPQHF
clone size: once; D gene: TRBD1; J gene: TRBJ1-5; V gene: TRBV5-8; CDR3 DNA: TGTGCCAGCATTACGGGACAGCAATATAGCAATCAGCCCCAGCATTTT; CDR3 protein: CASITGQQYSNQPQHF
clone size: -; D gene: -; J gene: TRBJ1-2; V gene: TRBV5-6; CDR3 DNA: TGTGCCAGCAGCTTGGCCCGGTACAGTATTAACTATGGCTACACCTTC; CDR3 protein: CASSLARYSINYGYTF
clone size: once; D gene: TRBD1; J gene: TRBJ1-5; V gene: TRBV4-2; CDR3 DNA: TGTGCCAGCAGCCAAGCCACCGGGGGGACAGGGGGGGTGGATAGCAATCAGCCCCAGCATTTT; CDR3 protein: CASSQATGGTGGVDSNQPQHF
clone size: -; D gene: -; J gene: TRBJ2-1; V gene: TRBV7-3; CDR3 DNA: TGTGCCAGCAGCCCCGTTGGGCTGGACTACAATGAGCAGTTCTTC; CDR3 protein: CASSPVGLDYNEQFF
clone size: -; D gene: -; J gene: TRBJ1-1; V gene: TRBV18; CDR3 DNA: TGTGCCAGCTCACCACTTAGGGGGGTGGACACTGAAGCTTTCTTT; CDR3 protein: CASSPLRGVDTEAFF
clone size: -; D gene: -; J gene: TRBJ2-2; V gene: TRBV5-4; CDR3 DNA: TGTGCCAGCAGCGGGAGCGGTAGGAACACCGGGGAGCTGTTTTTT; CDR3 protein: CASSGSGRNTGELFF
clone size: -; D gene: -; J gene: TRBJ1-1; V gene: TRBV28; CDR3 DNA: TGTGCCAGCAGTCAGAACAGGGTTAGGGAAGCTTTCTTT; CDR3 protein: CASSQNRVREAFF